Following are 2 T cell receptor beta chains from one sample sequenced in a study of blood T cell repertoires in COVID-19. The protocol was immunoSEQ multiplex PCR, while the TCRdb copy is restricted to in-frame clones and leaves out a portion. The sample holds some 14,000 clones; 83% are singletons and the top ten take about 22%. Material: peripheral blood. These receptors originate from a woman aged 55-70 years with acute or convalescent COVID-19.

The chain joins TRBV7-2 to TRBJ1-4; D may be TRBD1 (5 bases). CDR3 size: 17 residues. Between the trimmed V and J ends, which lost 4 bases and 6 bases, there was a span of 21 bases. Per the germline V gene, CDR1 is SGHTA and CDR2 is FQGNSA. The CDR3 DNA reads as TGTGCCAGCAGCTGGAGCCGACAGAGGACGGAAGATGAAAAACTGTTTTTT. Its protein product is CASSWSRQRTEDEKLFF.

This rearrangement joins TRBV28 to TRBJ2-7; 7 nucleotides agree with TRBD2. CDR1 MDHEN and CDR2 SYDVKM come from the germline V gene. J was trimmed by 3 bases and V by 2 bases; bases with no gene match: 16. The CDR3 contains 18 residues. CDR3 region: CASSLPATPGRGDYEQYF. In DNA form, the CDR3 reads TGTGCCAGCAGTTTACCGGCTACTCCTGGTCGGGGGGACTACGAGCAGTACTTC. Full variable domain (outside the CDR3, taken from reference TRBV28 and TRBJ2-7): DVKVTQSSRYLVKRTGEKVFLECVQDMDHENMFWYRQDPGLGLRLIYFSYDVKMKEKGDIPEGYSVSREKKERFSLILESASTNQTSMYLCASSLPATPGRGDYEQYFGPGTRLTVT.